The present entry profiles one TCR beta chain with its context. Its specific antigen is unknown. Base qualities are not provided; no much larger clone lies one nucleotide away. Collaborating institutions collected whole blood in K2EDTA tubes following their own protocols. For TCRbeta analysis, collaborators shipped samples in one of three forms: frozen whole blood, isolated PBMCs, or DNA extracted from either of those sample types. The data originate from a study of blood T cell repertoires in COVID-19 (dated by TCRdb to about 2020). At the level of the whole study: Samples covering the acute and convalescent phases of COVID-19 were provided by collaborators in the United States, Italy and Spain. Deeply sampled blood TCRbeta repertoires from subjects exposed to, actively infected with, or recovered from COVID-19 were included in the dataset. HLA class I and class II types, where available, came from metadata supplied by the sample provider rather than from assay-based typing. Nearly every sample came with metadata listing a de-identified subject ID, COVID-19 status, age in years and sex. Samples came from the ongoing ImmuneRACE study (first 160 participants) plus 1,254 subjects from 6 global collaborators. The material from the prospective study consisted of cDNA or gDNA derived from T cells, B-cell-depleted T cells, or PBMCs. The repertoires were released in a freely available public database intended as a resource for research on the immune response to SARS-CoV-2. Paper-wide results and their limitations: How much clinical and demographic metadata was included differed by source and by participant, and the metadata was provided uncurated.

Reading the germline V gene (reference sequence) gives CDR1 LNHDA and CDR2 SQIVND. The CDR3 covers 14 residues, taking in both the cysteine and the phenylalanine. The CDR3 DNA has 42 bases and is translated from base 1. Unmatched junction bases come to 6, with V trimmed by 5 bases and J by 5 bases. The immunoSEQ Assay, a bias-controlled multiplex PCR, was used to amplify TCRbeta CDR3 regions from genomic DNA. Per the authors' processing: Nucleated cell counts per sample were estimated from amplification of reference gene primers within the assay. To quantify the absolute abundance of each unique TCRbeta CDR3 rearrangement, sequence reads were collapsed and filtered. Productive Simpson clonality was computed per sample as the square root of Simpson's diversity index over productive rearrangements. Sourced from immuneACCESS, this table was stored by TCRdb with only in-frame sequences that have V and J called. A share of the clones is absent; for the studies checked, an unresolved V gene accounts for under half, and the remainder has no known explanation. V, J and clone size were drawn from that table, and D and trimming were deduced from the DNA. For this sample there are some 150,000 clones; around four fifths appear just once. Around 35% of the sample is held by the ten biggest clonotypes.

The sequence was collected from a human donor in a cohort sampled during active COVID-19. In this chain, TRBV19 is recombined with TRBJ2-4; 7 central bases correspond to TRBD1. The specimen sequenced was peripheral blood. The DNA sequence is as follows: TGTGCCAGTAGTTTACAGGGGCGAGAAAACATTCAGTACTTC. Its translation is CASSLQGRENIQYF. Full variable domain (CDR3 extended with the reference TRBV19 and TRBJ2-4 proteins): DGGITQSPKYLFRKEGQNVTLSCEQNLNHDAMYWYRQDPGQGLRLIYYSQIVNDFQKGDIAEGYSVSREKKESFPLTVTSAQKNPTAFYLCASSLQGRENIQYFGAGTRLSVL.